This entry lists 29 T cell receptor beta chains sequenced from one sample in a study of T cell changes during pregnancy in multiple sclerosis. TCRdb's table, derived via immunoSEQ multiplex PCR, lists solely in-frame clones and lacks some. The data show fewer than 130,000 clones, with approximately 90% seen just once and around 3.5% held by the top ten. Sequences were derived from peripheral blood, sampled after pregnancy. The receptor source for this set is a female donor with multiple sclerosis, enrolled in a pregnancy study.

The rearrangement joins TRBV2 to TRBJ1-5; no firm D call. The germline gives CDR1 SNHLY, CDR2 FYNNEI. CDR3 length: 15 amino acids. The V and J ends lost 6 bases and 0 bases respectively, with 12 bases between them. The CDR3 bases are TGTGCCAGCAGGAGGACGGCGGGTAGCAATCAGCCCCAGCATTTT. The encoded protein is CASRRTAGSNQPQHF.

The rearrangement uses TRBV6-1 and TRBJ1-2; no clear D. The CDR3 has 10 residues. Trimming stripped 7 bases from V and 3 bases from J, with 3 bases between. Looked up from germline, CDR1 is MNHNS and CDR2 is SASEGT. The CDR3 loop is CASNYYGYTF. The DNA of the CDR3 is TGTGCCAGCAACTACTATGGCTACACCTTC.

The chain couples TRBV11-2 to TRBJ2-1, with 7 bases fitting TRBD2. Germline lookup yields CDR1 SGHAT and CDR2 FQNNGV. The CDR3 is 15 amino acids. Unmatched junction bases numbered 10, after V lost 1 base and J lost 10 bases. DNA for the CDR3: TGTGCCAGCAGCTTAGGCCTAGCGGTTGCATCGGAGCAGTTCTTC. This codes for CASSLGLAVASEQFF.

For the CDR3, the DNA is TGTGCCAGCAGCTTAGAAGGGGCAGGGCTTCAATACAATGAGCAGTTCTTC. This encodes CASSLEGAGLQYNEQFF. The J gene is TRBJ2-1, the V gene TRBV7-6; maybe TRBD1 (5 bases). The V gene's germline CDR1 is SGHVS and CDR2 FNYEAQ. Trimming removed 1 base at V and 4 bases at J, with 17 bases between. The CDR3 runs 17 residues.

The chain employs TRBV19 and TRBJ2-1, with D unclear. Per germline, CDR1 LNHDA and CDR2 SQIVND (reference sequence). CDR3 size: 14 residues. V was pared by 3 bases and J by 0 bases, with 6 bases between. The CDR3 here is CASSIGGSYNEQFF. As DNA, the CDR3 is TGTGCCAGTAGTATCGGTGGCTCCTACAATGAGCAGTTCTTC.

The rearrangement links TRBV14 to TRBJ2-1; perhaps TRBD2 as D (7 bases). Trimming left V 0 bases short and J 4 bases short, with 16 bases between. This CDR3 region has 17 residues. In germline, CDR1 is SGHDN, CDR2 FVKESK. The CDR3 bases are TGTGCCAGCAGCCAAGAGTGGGGGGGGCCGGGGTACAATGAGCAGTTCTTC. As protein: CASSQEWGGPGYNEQFF.

In its sample, this clone was seen once. V is TRBV6-5 and J is TRBJ2-4; possible D gene TRBD1, 6 bases. CDR3 length equals 13 residues. CDR1 and CDR2 (germline): MNHEY, SVGAGI. V lost 2 bases to trimming and J lost 14 bases, with 16 bases between them. DNA for the CDR3: TGTGCCAGCAGTTACGCAAAACAGGGTGTTGAGTACTTC. This codes for CASSYAKQGVEYF.

The rearrangement links TRBV19 to TRBJ1-5; the match to TRBD1 covers 8 bases. The CDR3 loop spans 17 amino acids. From germline, CDR1 is LNHDA and CDR2 SQIVND (reference sequence). With 4 bases clipped from V and 4 bases from J, the junction kept 12 bases outside the gene matches. The CDR3 DNA is TGTGCCAGTAGTACAATCCCAGGGGGCGCAGCGAATCAGCCCCAGCATTTT. It yields the protein CASSTIPGGAANQPQHF.

The rearrangement joins TRBV6-6 to TRBJ2-2; D might be TRBD2 (6 bases). V lost 3 bases and J lost 4, with 15 bases in between. The CDR3 is 16 amino acids. Germline V lookup: CDR1 MNHNY, CDR2 SVGAGI (reference sequence). CDR3 coding DNA: TGTGCCAGCAGTTATGGGGCCGGGGGTGGCACCGGGGAGCTGTTTTTT. As protein: CASSYGAGGGTGELFF.

The genes are TRBV7-9 and TRBJ2-4; possible D gene TRBD2, 6 bases. The germline V gene encodes CDR1 SEHNR and CDR2 FQNEAQ (reference sequence). This CDR3 region has 17 residues. Deletions cut 5 bases from V and 1 base from J, with 18 bases between. CDR3 DNA sequence: TGTGCCAGCAGCCCCAGGGACTCCGAAGTGGCCAAAAACATTCAGTACTTC. Its protein is CASSPRDSEVAKNIQYF. The whole variable domain, filled in from reference TRBV7-9 and TRBJ2-4, reads DTGVSQNPRHKITKRGQNVTFRCDPISEHNRLYWYRQTLGQGPEFLTYFQNEAQLEKSRLLSDRFSAERPKGSFSTLEIQRTEQGDSAMYLCASSPRDSEVAKNIQYFGAGTRLSVL.

The chain links TRBV7-6 to TRBJ2-2; D is undetermined. Deletions cut 3 bases from V and 0 bases from J, with 14 bases between. The CDR3 is 17 amino acids. Looked up from germline, CDR1 is SGHVS and CDR2 is FNYEAQ. CDR3 nucleotide sequence: TGTGCCAGCAGCTTGGGCACCCAAATCGCGAACACCGGGGAGCTGTTTTTT. It specifies CASSLGTQIANTGELFF.

The rearrangement joins TRBV5-1 to TRBJ2-2; 8 bases are shared with TRBD1. This CDR3 comprises 14 residues. With 4 bases clipped from V and 3 bases from J, the junction kept 2 bases outside the gene matches. The germline CDR1 and CDR2 sequences are SGHRS and YFSETQ. The DNA of the CDR3 is TGCGCCAGCAGCCTGGACAGGGACACCGGGGAGCTGTTTTTT. As protein: CASSLDRDTGELFF.

J is TRBJ1-1 and V is TRBV5-4; 7 bases are shared with TRBD1. Germline values: CDR1 SGHNT, CDR2 YYREEE (reference sequence). V gave up 5 bases and J gave up 0 bases; unmatched junction bases: 7. The CDR3 covers 15 residues. CDR3 bases: TGTGCCAGCAGAACCAGGGGGATCATGAACACTGAAGCTTTCTTT. Translation gives CASRTRGIMNTEAFF.

The genes are TRBV4-1 and TRBJ1-2; D is possibly TRBD1 (6 bases). This CDR3 region has 14 residues. Trimming pared 2 bases from V and 10 bases from J, leaving 17 bases between. Germline-derived CDR1 and CDR2 are MGHRA and YSYEKL. The CDR3 nucleotides read TGCGCCAGCAGCCAACGCAGGACAGCAGAACACTACACCTTC. This gives the protein CASSQRRTAEHYTF.

The rearrangement uses TRBV9 and TRBJ1-4, with D possibly matching TRBD1 (5 bases). The CDR3 spans 15 residues. Germline values: CDR1 SGDLS, CDR2 YYNGEE. Trimming cost V 1 base and J 3 bases, with 10 bases left between them. The CDR3 region has the DNA TGTGCCAGCAGCGTAATGGGGCAGCCTAATGAAAAACTGTTTTTT. Protein sequence: CASSVMGQPNEKLFF.

The V and J genes are TRBV9 and TRBJ1-3; TRBD1 matches at 9 bases. The germline CDR1 and CDR2 sequences are SGDLS and YYNGEE. This CDR3 spans 17 amino acids. V lost 0 bases to trimming and J lost 0 bases; unmatched junction nucleotides: 4. The CDR3 region has the DNA TGTGCCAGCAGCGTAGGGGACAGGGCCAGCTCTGGAAACACCATATATTTT. Protein: CASSVGDRASSGNTIYF. Variable domain in full (rest from reference TRBV9 and TRBJ1-3): DSGVTQTPKHLITATGQRVTLRCSPRSGDLSVYWYQQSLDQGLQFLIQYYNGEERAKGNILERFSAQQFPDLHSELNLSSLELGDSALYFCASSVGDRASSGNTIYFGEGSWLTVV.

This CDR3 is CASSEPGRGPSGNTIYF. In nucleotides, the CDR3 is TGTGCCAGCAGTGAACCGGGGCGGGGCCCCTCTGGAAACACCATATATTTT. This rearrangement joins TRBV6-1 to TRBJ1-3; tentatively, D is TRBD1 (5 bases). Trimming stripped 2 bases from V and 0 bases from J, with 14 bases between. Germline CDR1 reads MNHNS; CDR2 reads SASEGT. The CDR3 length is 17 residues.

This clone was seen once. The rearrangement links TRBV6-5 to TRBJ1-6; D perhaps matches TRBD1 (6 bases). V was clipped by 6 bases and J by 14 bases, with 20 bases between them. Germline V gene lookup returns CDR1 MNHEY and CDR2 SVGAGI. This CDR3 has 14 residues. CDR3 loop: CASRKDREGLALHF. In nucleotides, the CDR3 is TGTGCCAGCAGGAAGGACAGAGAGGGGTTAGCCCTCCACTTT.

The chain employs TRBV19 and TRBJ1-5; D gene ambiguous. Trimming removed 6 bases from V and 4 bases from J, with 13 bases in between. This CDR3 has 14 amino acids. Germline V CDR1 and CDR2: LNHDA, SQIVND (reference sequence). The CDR3 DNA is TGTGCCAGTAGAGACATATATGAAAATCAGCCCCAGCATTTT. This translates into CASRDIYENQPQHF.

The chain combines TRBV19 with TRBJ2-7, with D uncertain. This CDR3 is built from 13 residues. Trimming left V 1 base short and J 3 bases short, with 7 bases between. Germline V gene data show CDR1 as LNHDA and CDR2 as SQIVND (reference sequence). CDR3 loop: CASSIVPGYEQYF. The CDR3 region has the DNA TGTGCCAGTAGTATAGTCCCGGGCTACGAGCAGTACTTC. The complete variable domain, with remaining parts taken from reference TRBV19 and TRBJ2-7, reads DGGITQSPKYLFRKEGQNVTLSCEQNLNHDAMYWYRQDPGQGLRLIYYSQIVNDFQKGDIAEGYSVSREKKESFPLTVTSAQKNPTAFYLCASSIVPGYEQYFGPGTRLTVT.

The chain combines TRBV7-6 with TRBJ2-7; possible D gene TRBD1, 5 bases. The CDR3 runs to 18 residues. Germline V CDR1 and CDR2: SGHVS, FNYEAQ. Trimming removed 0 bases from V and 0 bases from J, with 18 bases in between. The CDR3 here is CASSLAQIGRQSSYEQYF. As DNA, the CDR3 is TGTGCCAGCAGCTTAGCGCAAATCGGTAGACAGAGCTCCTACGAGCAGTACTTC.

V is TRBV4-1 and J is TRBJ1-2; TRBD1 aligns across 8 bases. Germline V gene lookup returns CDR1 MGHRA and CDR2 YSYEKL. This CDR3 contains 16 residues. Unmatched junction bases numbered 15, after V lost 4 bases and J lost 8 bases. The CDR3 loop is CASSRLRQGPYGGYTF. The CDR3 DNA is TGCGCCAGCAGCCGGCTGCGACAGGGGCCCTATGGGGGCTACACCTTC.

This clone was detected only a few times. V gene TRBV9 combines with J gene TRBJ1-4; 9 nucleotides agree with TRBD1. Germline loops: CDR1 SGDLS, CDR2 YYNGEE. Germline trimming cut 6 bases from V and 6 bases from J; bases unmatched to any gene: 6. The CDR3 is made up of 14 amino acids. The CDR3, as DNA: TGTGCCAGCAACCGCCGGGACAGGGATGAAAAACTGTTTTTT. It specifies CASNRRDRDEKLFF.

The V and J genes are TRBV7-9 and TRBJ1-1; TRBD1 is a possible D gene (5 bases). The CDR3 spans 13 residues. Looked up from germline, CDR1 is SEHNR and CDR2 is FQNEAQ (reference sequence). V lost 6 bases to trimming and J lost 4 bases, with 12 bases between them. Here the CDR3 DNA reads TGTGCCAGCAGTCGGGGGTCGGGCACTGAAGCTTTCTTT. Amino acid sequence: CASSRGSGTEAFF. The variable domain in full, completed from reference TRBV7-9 and TRBJ1-1, reads DTGVSQNPRHKITKRGQNVTFRCDPISEHNRLYWYRQTLGQGPEFLTYFQNEAQLEKSRLLSDRFSAERPKGSFSTLEIQRTEQGDSAMYLCASSRGSGTEAFFGQGTRLTVV.

This chain connects TRBV15 to TRBJ2-1, with 7 positions matching TRBD2. The CDR3 contains 15 residues. Germline CDR1 LNHNV, CDR2 YYDKDF (reference sequence). V dropped 4 bases and J dropped 8; count of bases not matched to a gene: 11. The CDR3 DNA is TGTGCCACCAGCACCGCTAGCGGCGGGGTATATGAGCAGTTCTTC. Its translation is CATSTASGGVYEQFF.

This chain connects TRBV10-2 to TRBJ1-6, with 10 bases that match TRBD1. Germline lookup yields CDR1 WSHSY and CDR2 SAAADI. The CDR3 runs to 13 residues. V lost 9 bases and J lost 7; bases outside the gene matches: 3. The CDR3 spells CASWDRGNSPLHF. The CDR3 DNA sequence: TGCGCCAGTTGGGACAGGGGAAATTCACCCCTCCACTTT.

This chain joins TRBV7-8 and TRBJ1-3, with D unresolved. CDR1 is SGHVS and CDR2 is FQNEAQ in the germline V gene. The V end was cut by 0 bases, the J end by 0 bases, with 9 bases between. The CDR3 contains 16 residues. CDR3 DNA sequence: TGTGCCAGCAGCTTAGCGAGGGTACCCTCTGGAAACACCATATATTTT. Translation gives CASSLARVPSGNTIYF.

V and J are TRBV7-2 and TRBJ2-7; TRBD2 is a possible D gene (5 bases). Per germline, CDR1 SGHTA and CDR2 FQGNSA. This CDR3 is built from 13 residues. Trimming took 4 bases from V and 7 from J, leaving 14 bases between them. The CDR3 DNA follows: TGTGCCAGCAGCTCCACTAGGATGGGGGAGCAGTACTTC. Its protein is CASSSTRMGEQYF.

This chain joins TRBV18 and TRBJ1-2, with D uncertain. Trimming took 3 bases from V and 8 from J, leaving 13 bases between them. The CDR3 has 13 amino acids. Per the germline V gene, CDR1 is KGHSH and CDR2 is LQKENI. CDR3 residues: CASSPGRGSGYTF. The CDR3 nucleotides are TGTGCCAGCTCACCGGGGAGAGGTTCGGGCTACACCTTC.